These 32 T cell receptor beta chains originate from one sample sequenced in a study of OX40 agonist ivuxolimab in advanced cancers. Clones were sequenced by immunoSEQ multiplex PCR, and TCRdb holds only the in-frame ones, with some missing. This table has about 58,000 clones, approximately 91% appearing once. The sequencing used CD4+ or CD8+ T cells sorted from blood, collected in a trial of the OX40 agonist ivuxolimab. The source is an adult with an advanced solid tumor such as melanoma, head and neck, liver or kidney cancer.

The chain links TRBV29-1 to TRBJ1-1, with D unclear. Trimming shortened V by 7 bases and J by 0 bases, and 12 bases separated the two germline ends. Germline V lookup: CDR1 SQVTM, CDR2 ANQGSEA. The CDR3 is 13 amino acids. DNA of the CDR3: TGCAGCGCCGCACACTCGATGAACACTGAAGCTTTCTTT. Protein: CSAAHSMNTEAFF.

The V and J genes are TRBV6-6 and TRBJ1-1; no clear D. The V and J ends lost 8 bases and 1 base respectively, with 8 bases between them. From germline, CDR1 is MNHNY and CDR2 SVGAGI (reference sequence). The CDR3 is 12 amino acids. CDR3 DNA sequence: TGTGCCAGCTCGACGGGGAACACTGAAGCTTTCTTT. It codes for CASSTGNTEAFF.

CDR3: CASGLPGLNYGYTF. The CDR3 region has the DNA TGTGCTAGTGGCCTGCCGGGACTCAACTATGGCTACACCTTC. V gene TRBV12-5 combines with J gene TRBJ1-2; maybe TRBD1 (5 bases). CDR1 is LGHNT, CDR2 FRNRAP, per germline. V was cut by 6 bases and J by 2 bases, with 13 bases left in between. CDR3 length equals 14 residues.

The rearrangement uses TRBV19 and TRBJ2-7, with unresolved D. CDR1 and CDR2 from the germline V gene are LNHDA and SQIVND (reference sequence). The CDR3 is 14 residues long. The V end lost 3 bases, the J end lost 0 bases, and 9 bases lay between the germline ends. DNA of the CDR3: TGTGCCAGTAGTATCAGTGGTAACTCCTACGAGCAGTACTTC. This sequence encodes CASSISGNSYEQYF.

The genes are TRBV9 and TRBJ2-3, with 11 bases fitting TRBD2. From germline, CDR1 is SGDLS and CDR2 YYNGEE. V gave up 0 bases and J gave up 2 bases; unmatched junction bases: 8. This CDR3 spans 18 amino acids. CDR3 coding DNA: TGTGCCAGCAGCGTAGATACTAGCGGGAGTCACTCCACAGATACGCAGTATTTT. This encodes CASSVDTSGSHSTDTQYF.

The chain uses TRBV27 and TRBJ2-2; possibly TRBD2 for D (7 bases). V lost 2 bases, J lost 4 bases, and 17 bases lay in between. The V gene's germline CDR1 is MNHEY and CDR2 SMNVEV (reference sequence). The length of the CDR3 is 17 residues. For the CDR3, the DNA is TGTGCCAGCAGTTTAAGGGGGGGCGGCTTGGGCACCGGGGAGCTGTTTTTT. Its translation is CASSLRGGGLGTGELFF.

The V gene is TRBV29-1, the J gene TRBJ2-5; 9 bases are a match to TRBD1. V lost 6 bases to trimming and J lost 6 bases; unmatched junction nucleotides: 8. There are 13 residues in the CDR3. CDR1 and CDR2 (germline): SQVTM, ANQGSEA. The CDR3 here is CSVPGTGSKTQYF. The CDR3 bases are TGCAGCGTGCCCGGGACAGGGTCAAAGACCCAGTACTTC.

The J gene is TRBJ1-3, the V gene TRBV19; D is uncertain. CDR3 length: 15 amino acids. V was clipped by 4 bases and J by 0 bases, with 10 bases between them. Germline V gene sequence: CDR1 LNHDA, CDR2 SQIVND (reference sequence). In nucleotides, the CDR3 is TGTGCCAGTAGTACCGACACCTTCTCTGGAAACACCATATATTTT. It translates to CASSTDTFSGNTIYF.

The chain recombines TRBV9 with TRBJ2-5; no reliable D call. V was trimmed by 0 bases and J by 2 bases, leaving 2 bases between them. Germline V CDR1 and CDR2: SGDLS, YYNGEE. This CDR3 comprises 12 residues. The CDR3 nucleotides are TGTGCCAGCAGCGTAGGGCAAGAGACCCAGTACTTC. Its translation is CASSVGQETQYF.

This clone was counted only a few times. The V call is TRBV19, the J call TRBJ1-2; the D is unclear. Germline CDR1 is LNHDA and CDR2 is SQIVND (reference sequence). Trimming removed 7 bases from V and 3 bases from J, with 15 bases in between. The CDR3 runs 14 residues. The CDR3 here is CASNLEYRDYGYTF. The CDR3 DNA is TGTGCCAGTAACTTAGAATACCGCGACTATGGCTACACCTTC.

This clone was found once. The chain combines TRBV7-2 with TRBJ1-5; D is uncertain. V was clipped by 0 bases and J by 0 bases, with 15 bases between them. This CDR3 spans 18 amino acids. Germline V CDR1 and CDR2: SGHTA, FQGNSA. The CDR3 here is CASSLAEYRLYSNQPQHF. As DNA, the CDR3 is TGTGCCAGCAGCTTAGCCGAGTACAGACTTTATAGCAATCAGCCCCAGCATTTT.

CDR3 bases: TGTGCCAGCAGTTCCCACGGGACTAGCGGGAGGGGCTATACTAGCACAGATACGCAGTATTTT. As protein: CASSSHGTSGRGYTSTDTQYF. The rearrangement joins TRBV27 to TRBJ2-3, with TRBD2 identical over 16 bases. V lost 4 bases and J lost 0; bases outside the gene matches: 13. Germline CDR1 is MNHEY and CDR2 is SMNVEV (reference sequence). The length of the CDR3 is 21 residues.

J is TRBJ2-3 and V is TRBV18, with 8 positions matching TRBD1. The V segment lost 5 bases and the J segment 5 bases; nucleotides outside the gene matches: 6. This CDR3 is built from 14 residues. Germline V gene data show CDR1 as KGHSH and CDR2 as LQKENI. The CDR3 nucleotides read TGTGCCAGCTCAGCAGGGGGCTCGGTAGATACGCAGTATTTT. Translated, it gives CASSAGGSVDTQYF.

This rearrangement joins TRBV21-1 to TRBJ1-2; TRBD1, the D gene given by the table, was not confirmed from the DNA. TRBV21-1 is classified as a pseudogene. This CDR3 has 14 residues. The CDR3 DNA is TGTGCCAGCAGCGGAGAGGACAGGGGGCTCGGCTACACCTTC. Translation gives CASSGEDRGLGYTF.

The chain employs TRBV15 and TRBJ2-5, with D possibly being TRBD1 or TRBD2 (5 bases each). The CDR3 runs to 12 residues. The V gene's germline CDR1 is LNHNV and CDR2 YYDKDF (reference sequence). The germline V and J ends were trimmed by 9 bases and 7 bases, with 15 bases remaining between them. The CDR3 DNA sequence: TGTGCCACTTCCAGGGACGAGGGGACCCAGTACTTC. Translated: CATSRDEGTQYF.

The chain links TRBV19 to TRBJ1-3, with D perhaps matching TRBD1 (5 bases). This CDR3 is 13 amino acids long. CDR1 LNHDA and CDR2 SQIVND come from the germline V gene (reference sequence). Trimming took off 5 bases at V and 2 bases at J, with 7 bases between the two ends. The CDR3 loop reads CASSRGPGNTIYF. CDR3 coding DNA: TGTGCCAGTAGTCGGGGACCTGGAAACACCATATATTTT.

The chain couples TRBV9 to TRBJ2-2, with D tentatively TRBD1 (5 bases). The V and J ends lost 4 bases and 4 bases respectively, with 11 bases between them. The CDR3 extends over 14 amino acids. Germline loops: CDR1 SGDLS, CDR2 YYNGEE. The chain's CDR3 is CASSPDIITGELFF. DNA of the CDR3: TGTGCCAGCAGCCCGGACATAATCACCGGGGAGCTGTTTTTT.

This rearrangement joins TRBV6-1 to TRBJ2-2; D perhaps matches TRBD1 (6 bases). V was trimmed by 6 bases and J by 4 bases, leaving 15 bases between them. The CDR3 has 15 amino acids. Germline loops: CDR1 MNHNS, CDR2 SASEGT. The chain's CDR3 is CASRWQGSSTGELFF. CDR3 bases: TGTGCCAGCAGGTGGCAGGGGAGTAGCACCGGGGAGCTGTTTTTT.

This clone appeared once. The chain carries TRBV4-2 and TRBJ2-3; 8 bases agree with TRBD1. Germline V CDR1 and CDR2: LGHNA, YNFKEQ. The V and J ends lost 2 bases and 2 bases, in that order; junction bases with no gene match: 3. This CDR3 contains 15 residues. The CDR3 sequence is CASSQRTGNTDTQYF. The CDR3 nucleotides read TGTGCCAGCAGCCAACGGACAGGGAACACAGATACGCAGTATTTT.

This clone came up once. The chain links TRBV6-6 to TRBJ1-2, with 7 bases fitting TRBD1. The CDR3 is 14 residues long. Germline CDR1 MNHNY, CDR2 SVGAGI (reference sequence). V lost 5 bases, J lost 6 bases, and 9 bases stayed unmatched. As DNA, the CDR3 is TGTGCCAGCAGTACCCCGACAGGGCCTGATGGCTACACCTTC. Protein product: CASSTPTGPDGYTF.

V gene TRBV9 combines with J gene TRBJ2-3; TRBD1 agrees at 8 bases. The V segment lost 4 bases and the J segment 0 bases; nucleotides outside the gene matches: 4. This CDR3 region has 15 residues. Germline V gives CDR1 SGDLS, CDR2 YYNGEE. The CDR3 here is CASSKRQGSTDTQYF. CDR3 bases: TGTGCCAGCAGCAAACGACAGGGGAGCACAGATACGCAGTATTTT. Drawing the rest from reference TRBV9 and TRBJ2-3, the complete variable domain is DSGVTQTPKHLITATGQRVTLRCSPRSGDLSVYWYQQSLDQGLQFLIQYYNGEERAKGNILERFSAQQFPDLHSELNLSSLELGDSALYFCASSKRQGSTDTQYFGPGTRLTVL.

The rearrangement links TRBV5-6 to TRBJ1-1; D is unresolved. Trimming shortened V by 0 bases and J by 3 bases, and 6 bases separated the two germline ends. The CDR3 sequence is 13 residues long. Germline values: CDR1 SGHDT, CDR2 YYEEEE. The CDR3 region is CASSLGGDTEAFF. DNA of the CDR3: TGTGCCAGCAGCTTGGGCGGGGACACTGAAGCTTTCTTT. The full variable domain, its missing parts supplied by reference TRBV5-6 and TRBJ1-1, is DAGVTQSPTHLIKTRGQQVTLRCSPKSGHDTVSWYQQALGQGPQFIFQYYEEEERQRGNFPDRFSGHQFPNYSSELNVNALLLGDSALYLCASSLGGDTEAFFGQGTRLTVV.

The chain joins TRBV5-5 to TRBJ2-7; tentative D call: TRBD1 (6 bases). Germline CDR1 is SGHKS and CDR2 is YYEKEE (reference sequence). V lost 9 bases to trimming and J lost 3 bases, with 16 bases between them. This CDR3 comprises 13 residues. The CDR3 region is CAKQDSFFYEQYF. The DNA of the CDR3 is TGTGCCAAACAGGACAGCTTCTTCTACGAGCAGTACTTC. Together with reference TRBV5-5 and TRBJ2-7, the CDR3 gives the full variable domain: DAGVTQSPTHLIKTRGQQVTLRCSPISGHKSVSWYQQVLGQGPQFIFQYYEKEERGRGNFPDRFSARQFPNYSSELNVNALLLGDSALYLCAKQDSFFYEQYFGPGTRLTVT.

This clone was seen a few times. The CDR3: CASSGGSQPQHF. CDR3 DNA sequence: TGTGCCAGCAGTGGAGGGAGTCAGCCCCAGCATTTT. The rearrangement joins TRBV2 to TRBJ1-5, with D uncertain. Germline V gene data show CDR1 as SNHLY and CDR2 as FYNNEI. This CDR3 comprises 12 residues. Trimming left V 4 bases short and J 6 bases short, with 7 bases between.

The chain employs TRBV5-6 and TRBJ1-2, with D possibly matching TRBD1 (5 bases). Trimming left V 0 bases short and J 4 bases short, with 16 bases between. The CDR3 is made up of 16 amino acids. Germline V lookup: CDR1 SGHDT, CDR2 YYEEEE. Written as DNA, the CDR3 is TGTGCCAGCAGCTTGGAGGGACTCAAACCGGGCTATGGCTACACCTTC. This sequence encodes CASSLEGLKPGYGYTF.

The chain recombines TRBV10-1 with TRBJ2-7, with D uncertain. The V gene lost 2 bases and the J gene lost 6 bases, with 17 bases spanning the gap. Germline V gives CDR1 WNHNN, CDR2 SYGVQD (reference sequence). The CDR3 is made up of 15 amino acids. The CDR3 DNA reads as TGCGCCAGCAGTGAGACCTTAGGCGCGGCGACCGAGCAGTACTTC. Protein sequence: CASSETLGAATEQYF.

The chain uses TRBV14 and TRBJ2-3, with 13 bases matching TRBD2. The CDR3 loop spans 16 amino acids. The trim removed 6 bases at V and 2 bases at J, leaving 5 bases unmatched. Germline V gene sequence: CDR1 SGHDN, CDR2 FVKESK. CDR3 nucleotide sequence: TGTGCCAGCAGTCTCGGGACTAGCGGGGACACAGATACGCAGTATTTT. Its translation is CASSLGTSGDTDTQYF.

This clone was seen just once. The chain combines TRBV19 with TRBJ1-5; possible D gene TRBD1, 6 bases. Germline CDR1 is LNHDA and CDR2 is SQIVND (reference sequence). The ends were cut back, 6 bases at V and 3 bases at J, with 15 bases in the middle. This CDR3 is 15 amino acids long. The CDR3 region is CASRVQGEANQPQHF. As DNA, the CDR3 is TGTGCCAGTAGAGTACAGGGTGAGGCCAATCAGCCCCAGCATTTT.

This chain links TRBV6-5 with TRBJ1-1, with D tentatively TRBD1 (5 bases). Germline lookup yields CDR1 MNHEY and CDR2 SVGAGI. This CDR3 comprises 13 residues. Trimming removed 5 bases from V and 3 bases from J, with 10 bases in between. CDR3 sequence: CASSTGLYTEAFF. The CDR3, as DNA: TGTGCCAGCAGTACAGGTCTTTACACTGAAGCTTTCTTT.

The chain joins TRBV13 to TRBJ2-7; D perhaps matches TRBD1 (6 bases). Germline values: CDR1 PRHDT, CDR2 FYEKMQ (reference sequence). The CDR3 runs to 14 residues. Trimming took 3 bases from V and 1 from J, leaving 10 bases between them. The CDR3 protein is CASSFGQISYEQYF. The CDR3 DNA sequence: TGTGCCAGCAGCTTCGGACAGATTTCCTACGAGCAGTACTTC.

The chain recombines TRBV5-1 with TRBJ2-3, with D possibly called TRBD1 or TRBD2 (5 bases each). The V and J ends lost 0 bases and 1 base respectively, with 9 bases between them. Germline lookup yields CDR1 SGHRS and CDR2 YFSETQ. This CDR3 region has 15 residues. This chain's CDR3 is CASSLAGDRTDTQYF. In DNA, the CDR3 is TGCGCCAGCAGCTTGGCCGGGGACCGCACAGATACGCAGTATTTT.

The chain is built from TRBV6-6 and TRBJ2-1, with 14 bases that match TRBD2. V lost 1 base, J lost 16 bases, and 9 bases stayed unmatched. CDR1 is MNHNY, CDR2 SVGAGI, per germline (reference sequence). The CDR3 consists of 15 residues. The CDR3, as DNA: TGTGCCAGCAGTTACTACGGACTAGCGGGGGGCCTACACTTCTTC. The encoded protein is CASSYYGLAGGLHFF.